The clone carrying this T cell receptor (beta chain) showed up just a few times. TCRdb reanalysed the RACE reads using MiXCR and keeps one entry per CDR3 protein. Of about 190,000 distinct CDR3 sequences detected, more than 20% appear once; the ten largest clones hold about 2.3%. Sample time point: patch test 3, about 24 weeks after DPC sensitization. Indicated treatment: therapeutic diphenylcyclopropenone sensitization with weekly scalp DPC. The CDR3 has 14 amino acids. V lost 0 bases and J 0 bases, leaving 5 bases between the germline ends. CDR1 and CDR2 from the germline V gene are LGHDT and YNNKEL (reference sequence). This specimen comes from a study of human T cells and chemical hapten exposure.

The source is a woman aged 40 to 49 with alopecia areata. Some clones in this sample may be carry-over from other donors' samples. The starting material was whole blood, obtained in connection with sensitization to the hapten diphenylcyclopropenone (DPC). V is TRBV3-1 and J is TRBJ1-1; the D is unclear. The CDR3 DNA sequence: TGTGCCAGCAGCCAAGACAGACTGAACACTGAAGCTTTCTTT. Its protein product is CASSQDRLNTEAFF. Full variable domain (remainder filled in from reference TRBV3-1 and TRBJ1-1): DTAVSQTPKYLVTQMGNDKSIKCEQNLGHDTMYWYKQDSKKFLKIMFSYNNKELIINETVPNRFSPKSPDKAHLNLHINSLELGDSAVYFCASSQDRLNTEAFFGQGTRLTVV.